Below are 25 T cell receptor beta chains sequenced from a single sample in a study of human T cells and chemical hapten exposure. Time point denoted: patch test 1, 2 weeks after DPC sensitization. The treatment is: therapeutic diphenylcyclopropenone sensitization with weekly scalp DPC. One entry per CDR3 protein, called by TCRdb with MiXCR from the RACE reads. The data show tens of thousands of distinct CDR3 sequences, with 7% to 8% seen just once and approximately 1.5% held by the top ten. This sample comprised whole blood, obtained in connection with sensitization to the hapten diphenylcyclopropenone (DPC). The receptors originated from a woman aged 25 to 39 with alopecia areata. Some clones in this sample may be carry-over from other donors' samples.

In this sample, this clonotype turned up many times. V and J are TRBV12-3 or TRBV12-4 and TRBJ2-7; 9 bases map to TRBD1. The J segment lost 2 bases and the V segment lost 6 bases, leaving 5 bases of the junction unmatched. This CDR3 spans 14 amino acids. In DNA form, the CDR3 reads TGTGCCAGCAGACACCGGGACAGGGCCTACGAGCAGTACTTC. Its translation is CASRHRDRAYEQYF.

Turning to this clonotype: A much larger clonotype is one base distant, so this may be a read error. This chain links TRBV29-1 with TRBJ2-3; weak D call: TRBD1 (5 bases). The CDR3 is 14 amino acids. V lost 5 bases, J lost 2 bases, and 14 bases lay in between. The germline gives CDR1 SQVTM, CDR2 ANQGSEA. CDR3 nucleotide sequence: TGCAGCGTTTCTCTACAGGCGACCACAGATACGCAGTATTTT. It translates to CSVSLQATTDTQYF.

The chain has TRBV11-2 and TRBJ2-5, with D perhaps given as TRBD1 or TRBD2 (5 bases each). CDR1 is SGHAT, CDR2 FQNNGV, per germline. The CDR3 sequence is 17 residues long. Trimming removed 2 bases from V and 1 base from J, with 17 bases in between. The CDR3 loop reads CASSLRGPVGPQETQYF. The CDR3 coding sequence is TGTGCCAGCAGCTTACGGGGCCCGGTAGGGCCCCAAGAGACCCAGTACTTC.

This clonotype was counted at least ten times. CDR3 sequence (DNA): TGTGCCAGCAGCCAACGACAGGGGGCAGCTGAAGCTTTCTTT. It specifies CASSQRQGAAEAFF. V usage is TRBV3-1 and J usage is TRBJ1-1, with 10 bases identical to TRBD1. The germline V gene encodes CDR1 LGHDT and CDR2 YNNKEL (reference sequence). There are 14 residues in the CDR3. J gave up 6 bases and V 2 bases, and 3 bases lay outside the gene matches.

This clonotype was seen many times. The chain combines TRBV10-2 with TRBJ2-3, with TRBD1 matching 7 bases. Trimming took 7 bases from V and 2 from J; bases not matched to a gene: 18. Germline V gene lookup returns CDR1 WSHSY and CDR2 SAAADI. This CDR3 region has 18 residues. CDR3 loop: CASTKSRYRGADTDTQYF. The CDR3 DNA reads TGCGCCAGCACCAAGTCCCGCTACAGGGGCGCTGACACAGATACGCAGTATTTT.

There are a few counts of this clonotype. The chain uses TRBV20-1 and TRBJ1-1; no clear D. V was trimmed by 0 bases and J by 2 bases, leaving 7 bases between them. This CDR3 has 13 residues. CDR1 DFQATT and CDR2 SNEGSKA come from the germline V gene (reference sequence). Written as DNA, the CDR3 is TGCAGTGCTAGAGATCGACAAAACACTGAAGCTTTCTTT. This gives the protein CSARDRQNTEAFF.

In this sample, this clonotype turned up many times. The V gene is TRBV6-5, the J gene TRBJ1-4; D ambiguous. V lost 2 bases, J lost 3 bases, and 10 bases lay in between. CDR3 size: 15 residues. The germline gives CDR1 MNHEY, CDR2 SVGAGI. CDR3 in DNA: TGTGCCAGCAGTTACGTGCCGATGGCTAATGAAAAACTGTTTTTT. It translates to CASSYVPMANEKLFF.

This clonotype has at least ten counts. The V gene is TRBV4-2, the J gene TRBJ2-5, with TRBD2 matching 9 bases. The CDR3 loop spans 15 amino acids. The trim removed 0 bases at V and 1 base at J, leaving 0 bases unmatched. Germline loops: CDR1 LGHNA, CDR2 YNFKEQ. CDR3 bases: TGTGCCAGCAGCCAAGAGCGGGGGGGCCAAGAGACCCAGTACTTC. Translating gives CASSQERGGQETQYF.

This clonotype has more than one count but fewer than ten. The chain joins TRBV5-1 to TRBJ2-1; TRBD2 might be the D (6 bases). The V and J ends lost 0 bases and 8 bases respectively, with 15 bases between them. Germline assignment: CDR1 SGHRS and CDR2 YFSETQ. The CDR3 sequence is 15 residues long. CDR3 sequence reads: CASSLGGAMSHEQFF. CDR3 in DNA: TGCGCCAGCAGCTTGGGCGGGGCCATGTCCCATGAGCAGTTCTTC.

This clonotype has ten or more counts. The rearrangement joins TRBV14 to TRBJ2-6, with TRBD1 matching over 7 bases. Germline V gene lookup returns CDR1 SGHDN and CDR2 FVKESK. V shed 3 bases, J shed 4 bases, and the junction held 12 bases outside the gene matches. CDR3 length equals 18 residues. CDR3 in DNA: TGTGCCAGCAGCCACGACAGGGTTCCGGGTCTCGGGGCCAACGTCCTGACTTTC. Its protein is CASSHDRVPGLGANVLTF.

The V and J genes are TRBV6-5 and TRBJ1-1, with 7 bases identical to TRBD1. CDR3 size: 13 residues. Germline loops: CDR1 MNHEY, CDR2 SVGAGI. Trimming took 2 bases from V and 11 from J; bases not matched to a gene: 8. CDR3 sequence reads: CASSYEQGFGAFF. The CDR3 DNA reads TGTGCCAGCAGTTACGAACAGGGGTTTGGGGCTTTCTTT.

This clonotype has ten or more counts. The chain uses TRBV29-1 and TRBJ1-1; the D gene is possibly TRBD1 (5 bases). V was cut by 7 bases and J by 5 bases, with 8 bases left in between. This CDR3 has 10 amino acids. Germline CDR1 is SQVTM and CDR2 is ANQGSEA. CDR3 bases: TGCAGCGCGGGGGGGACTGAAGCTTTCTTT. Translation gives CSAGGTEAFF.

This clonotype was observed many times. The gene calls are TRBV27 and TRBJ1-3, with D uncertain. The CDR3 loop spans 16 amino acids. With 0 bases removed from V and 0 bases from J, the gap between germline ends came to 9 bases. Germline CDR1 is MNHEY and CDR2 is SMNVEV (reference sequence). In nucleotides, the CDR3 is TGTGCCAGCAGTTTATCTCCGGAAAGCTCTGGAAACACCATATATTTT. Protein product: CASSLSPESSGNTIYF.

This clonotype was seen a handful of times. This sequence joins TRBV9 and TRBJ2-3; D might be TRBD2 (6 bases). Trimming cost V 6 bases and J 0 bases, with 20 bases left between them. In germline, CDR1 is SGDLS, CDR2 YYNGEE. The CDR3 is 17 amino acids. The CDR3, as DNA: TGTGCCAGCACCCTAGGCTTCGCGGGGACTAGCACAGATACGCAGTATTTT. Residues: CASTLGFAGTSTDTQYF.

This clonotype was observed a handful of times. This chain joins TRBV12-3 or TRBV12-4 and TRBJ1-2; D unclear. The CDR3 covers 13 residues. The V gene lost 2 bases and the J gene lost 4 bases, with 8 bases spanning the gap. In DNA form, the CDR3 reads TGTGCCAGCAGTTTATTAGCAGGCTATGGCTACACCTTC. It specifies CASSLLAGYGYTF.

This clonotype was recorded at least ten times. This sequence joins TRBV27 and TRBJ1-4; D not resolved. Germline V lookup: CDR1 MNHEY, CDR2 SMNVEV (reference sequence). The CDR3 covers 15 residues. V dropped 6 bases and J dropped 13 bases, with 24 bases sitting between them. Here the CDR3 reads CASSPQPATNERLFF. For the CDR3, the DNA is TGTGCCAGCAGCCCACAGCCTGCAACTAATGAGCGACTGTTTTTT.

This clonotype has a count of ten or more. The CDR3 loop is CASSPTFTGELFF. CDR3 in DNA: TGTGCCAGCAGCCCCACTTTTACCGGGGAGCTGTTTTTT. The chain links TRBV9 to TRBJ2-2; no clear D. Trimming stripped 4 bases from V and 5 bases from J, with 9 bases between. Germline V gives CDR1 SGDLS, CDR2 YYNGEE. The CDR3 is 13 amino acids.

To note about this clonotype: This may be a read error, as it is one base from a much larger clone. The chain combines TRBV12-3 or TRBV12-4 with TRBJ1-1; the match to TRBD1 covers 8 bases. CDR3 size: 14 residues. The CDR3 DNA reads as TGTGCCAGCAGTTTGTGGCAGGGGGCGACTGAAGCTATCTTT. It specifies CASSLWQGATEAIF.

This clonotype was found many times. This chain joins TRBV5-5 and TRBJ2-7, with a weak D call TRBD1 (6 bases). V was clipped by 4 bases and J by 4 bases, with 9 bases between them. CDR3 length: 12 residues. Germline V gene lookup returns CDR1 SGHKS and CDR2 YYEKEE (reference sequence). The CDR3 DNA follows: TGTGCCAGCAGCGCCGACAGGTACGAGCAGTACTTC. Amino acids: CASSADRYEQYF.

V is TRBV4-1 and J is TRBJ1-1; TRBD1 might be the D (6 bases). V lost 0 bases and J lost 6, with 14 bases in between. The CDR3 consists of 15 residues. CDR1 and CDR2 from the germline V gene are MGHRA and YSYEKL. CDR3 region: CASSQEGGRDAEAFF. For the CDR3, the DNA is TGCGCCAGCAGCCAAGAAGGGGGGAGGGACGCTGAAGCTTTCTTT.

This clonotype was found a few times. This chain joins TRBV29-1 and TRBJ2-3, with 9 bases lining up with TRBD1. CDR1 is SQVTM, CDR2 ANQGSEA, per germline. V shed 1 base, J shed 2 bases, and the junction held 4 bases outside the gene matches. This CDR3 has 15 residues. For the CDR3, the DNA is TGCAGCGTTGAAGGCGGGACAGGGATCACAGATACGCAGTATTTT. Its translation: CSVEGGTGITDTQYF.

This clonotype appeared a few times. The CDR3 reads CSARSARVNTGELFF. In nucleotides, the CDR3 is TGCAGTGCTAGAAGCGCCAGGGTGAACACCGGGGAGCTGTTTTTT. This chain connects TRBV20-1 to TRBJ2-2, with D perhaps TRBD1 (5 bases). The CDR3 has 15 residues. Germline CDR1 reads DFQATT; CDR2 reads SNEGSKA (reference sequence). With 2 bases removed from V and 1 base from J, the gap between germline ends came to 11 bases.

This clonotype was picked up many times. The V call is TRBV6-6, the J call TRBJ2-7, with D hard to call. CDR3 length equals 13 residues. Trimming took off 5 bases at V and 3 bases at J, with 11 bases between the two ends. Germline V gives CDR1 MNHNY, CDR2 SVGAGI (reference sequence). CDR3 sequence reads: CASSDPNNYEQYF. CDR3 coding DNA: TGTGCCAGCAGTGACCCTAATAACTACGAGCAGTACTTC.

This clonotype came up a few times. The CDR3 coding sequence is TGCGCCAGCAGCGTCGGACAGGGGGTGGATTCACCCCTCCACTTT. Amino acids: CASSVGQGVDSPLHF. The V gene is TRBV5-1, the J gene TRBJ1-6, with 10 nucleotides matching TRBD1. The CDR3 runs 15 residues. V shed 4 bases and J 8 bases; nucleotides not matched to a gene: 6. Germline CDR1 and CDR2: SGHRS and YFSETQ.

This clonotype was seen only a few times. The chain is built from TRBV29-1 and TRBJ1-1, with D uncertain. With 7 bases removed from V and 1 base from J, the gap between germline ends came to 10 bases. The CDR3 extends over 12 amino acids. The germline V gene encodes CDR1 SQVTM and CDR2 ANQGSEA. CDR3 loop: CSGDRTNTEAFF. The CDR3 DNA reads TGCAGCGGGGATAGAACGAACACTGAAGCTTTCTTT.